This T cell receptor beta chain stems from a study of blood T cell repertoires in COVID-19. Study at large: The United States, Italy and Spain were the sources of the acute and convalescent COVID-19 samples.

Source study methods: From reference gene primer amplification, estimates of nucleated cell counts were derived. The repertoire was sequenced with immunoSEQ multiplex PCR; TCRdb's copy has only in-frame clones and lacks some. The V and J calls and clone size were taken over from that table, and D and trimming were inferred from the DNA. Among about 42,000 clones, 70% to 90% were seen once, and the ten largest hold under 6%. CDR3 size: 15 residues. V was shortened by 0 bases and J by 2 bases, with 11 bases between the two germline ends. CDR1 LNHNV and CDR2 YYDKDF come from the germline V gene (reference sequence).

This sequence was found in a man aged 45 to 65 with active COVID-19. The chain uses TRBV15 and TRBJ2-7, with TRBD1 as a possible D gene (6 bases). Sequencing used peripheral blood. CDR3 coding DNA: TGTGCCACCAGCAGAGATCTTGGACAGCCCTACGAGCAGTACTTC. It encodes CATSRDLGQPYEQYF.